This T cell receptor (beta chain) was retrieved from a study of cytomegalovirus exposure and HLA in healthy donors. In the PCR, 60 Vbeta and 13 Jbeta primers were used. Sequenced by immunoSEQ multiplex PCR; TCRdb stores in-frame clones only, minus some. Here the sample spans roughly 100,000 clones, about 81% being singletons. This CDR3 is built from 18 residues. Germline V lookup: CDR1 ENHRY, CDR2 SYGVKD. J gave up 2 bases and V 2 bases, and 11 bases lay outside the gene matches. The chain recombines TRBV10-3 with TRBJ2-2; the match to TRBD2 covers 7 bases. Input material: PBMCs. This clonotype was sampled from a man aged 50-60 years in good health and CMV-seronegative. The CDR3 reads CAISEPAILALNTGELFF. For the CDR3, the DNA is TGTGCCATCAGTGAGCCCGCGATACTAGCGCTTAACACCGGGGAGCTGTTTTTT.